The source of this T cell receptor (beta chain) is a study of CXCR3-negative and CXCR3-positive naive CD8 T cells. Findings of the study overall: TRBV-TRBJ usage was similar across naive CXCR3 subsets but distinct in memory cells. Naive CXCR3-positive cells had TRB CDR3s more hydrophobic than those of CXCR3-negative naive cells.

In regard to this clonotype: Its specificity is unknown.

Sorting was done in triplicate for each CD8+ T cell subset (approximately 300,000 cells each). The CDR3 has 16 amino acids. The germline V gene encodes CDR1 SGDLS and CDR2 YYNGEE. 5' RACE that incorporated UMI labels was used to prepare the TRB cDNA libraries. TCRdb re-analyzed the 5' RACE reads; it lists each CDR3 protein once, without DNA. Its clone listing holds 100,000 to 150,000 distinct CDR3 sequences. The chain links TRBV9 to TRBJ2-5; checking the TCRdb D call of TRBD2 is not possible without DNA. The specimen sequenced was naive CXCR3- CD8+ T cells from blood. Subset described: CD45RO-CCR7+CD27+CD95- naive CD8+ T cells lacking CXCR3 (TNR3-). The receptor's source is a human donor in good health. Some clones in this sample may be carry-over from other donors' samples. CDR3 sequence: CASSAPGMRAQETQYF. Together with reference TRBV9 and TRBJ2-5, the CDR3 gives the full variable domain: DSGVTQTPKHLITATGQRVTLRCSPRSGDLSVYWYQQSLDQGLQFLIQYYNGEERAKGNILERFSAQQFPDLHSELNLSSLELGDSALYFCASSAPGMRAQETQYFGPGTRLLVL.